The 25 T cell receptor beta chains below were found in one sample sequenced in a study of metastatic and nonmetastatic thyroid tumors. None of the patients had undergone any treatment ahead of thyroid surgery. TCRdb re-called the PCR reads with MiXCR. The top ten hold around 3% of the sample, which has 45,000 to 65,000 clones, approximately 17% seen once. Sequenced material: blood. All receptors come from a female donor with papillary thyroid cancer or a benign thyroid nodule (not recorded which). Some clones in this sample may be carry-over from other donors' samples.

Judged by abundance, this clone is medium-sized. The chain carries TRBV6-1 and TRBJ1-6; tentative D call: TRBD1 (5 bases). The CDR3 runs to 14 residues. V shed 1 base and J shed 6 bases, with 7 bases lying between them. Germline CDR1 is MNHNS and CDR2 is SASEGT. Written as DNA, the CDR3 is TGTGCCAGCAGTGAAGGTGGGGGTAATTCACCCCTCCACTTT. Translating gives CASSEGGGNSPLHF.

This clone was observed a handful of times. The rearrangement uses TRBV6-1 and TRBJ1-2; D remains ambiguous. CDR3 length: 13 amino acids. With 6 bases removed from V and 6 bases from J, the gap between germline ends came to 14 bases. Per germline, CDR1 MNHNS and CDR2 SASEGT. The CDR3 region is CASRVEEGNGYTF. The CDR3 bases are TGTGCCAGCAGGGTGGAAGAAGGGAATGGCTACACCTTC.

This clone has a handful of counts. V usage is TRBV28 and J usage is TRBJ2-7, with TRBD1 matching 9 bases. Germline trimming cut 7 bases from V and 1 base from J; bases unmatched to any gene: 8. Looked up from germline, CDR1 is MDHEN and CDR2 is SYDVKM. This CDR3 comprises 15 residues. CDR3 coding DNA: TGTGCCAGCATTACCACCGGACAGGGGTCCTACGAGCAGTACTTC. This codes for CASITTGQGSYEQYF.

Many counts were recorded for this clone. The chain employs TRBV20-1 and TRBJ1-5; TRBD1 matches 7 bases. Losses at the gene ends were 4 bases for V and 6 bases for J; bases not matched to a gene: 12. Germline-derived CDR1 and CDR2 are DFQATT and SNEGSKA (reference sequence). The CDR3 has 15 residues. The CDR3 protein is CSATGPRQGGQPQHF. CDR3 coding DNA: TGCAGTGCTACGGGCCCCCGACAGGGCGGTCAGCCCCAGCATTTT.

The table lists this clone with many counts. The chain combines TRBV20-1 with TRBJ2-7, with TRBD2 as a possible D gene (6 bases). Germline loops: CDR1 DFQATT, CDR2 SNEGSKA (reference sequence). The CDR3 sequence is 13 residues long. The V gene lost 7 bases and the J gene lost 4 bases, with 17 bases spanning the gap. The CDR3 reads CSVREWRAYEQYF. CDR3 DNA sequence: TGCAGTGTTAGGGAGTGGAGGGCTTACGAGCAGTACTTC.

This clone was found many times. This chain connects TRBV6-1 to TRBJ2-2; D perhaps matches TRBD2 (5 bases). Germline V lookup: CDR1 MNHNS, CDR2 SASEGT. This CDR3 contains 15 residues. The V end was cut by 4 bases, the J end by 3 bases, with 12 bases between. CDR3 sequence reads: CASSVSRTDTGELFF. CDR3 sequence (DNA): TGTGCCAGCAGTGTTTCACGGACTGACACCGGGGAGCTGTTTTTT.

In its sample, this clone is medium-sized (0.01 to 0.1%). This chain links TRBV6-1 with TRBJ2-7; 11 nucleotides align to TRBD2. The ends lost 5 bases at V and 3 bases at J; junction bases unmatched: 6. The CDR3 runs 15 residues. Germline assignment: CDR1 MNHNS and CDR2 SASEGT. CDR3 in DNA: TGTGCCAGCAGTCATAGCGGGAGGGCTAACTACGAGCAGTACTTC. This codes for CASSHSGRANYEQYF.

This clone was seen just once. Compared with germline, one end of the junction differs, possibly owing to a read error. The chain combines TRBV20-1 with TRBJ2-7; D remains unclear. Germline V gene sequence: CDR1 DFQATT, CDR2 SNEGSKA (reference sequence). The CDR3 covers 12 residues. Here the CDR3 reads CSARRHSYDQYF. In DNA form, the CDR3 reads TGCAGTGCTCGCCGTCACTCCTACGATCAGTACTTC.

Comments on this clone: Being one base from a much bigger clone, this may be a read error. The chain couples TRBV9 to TRBJ2-1; D might be TRBD1 or TRBD2, each matching 5 bases. V lost 7 bases and J lost 2, with 13 bases in between. The length of the CDR3 is 14 residues. Germline values: CDR1 SGDLS, CDR2 YYNGEE. CDR3 in amino acids: CASGVGDPYNEQFF. CDR3 DNA sequence: TGTGCCAGCGGGGTGGGGGACCCCTACAATGAGCAGTTCTTC.

This clone was observed at least ten times. This sequence joins TRBV7-9 and TRBJ1-5; unclear D gene. Trimming stripped 5 bases from V and 4 bases from J, with 15 bases between. CDR3 size: 15 residues. The germline gives CDR1 SEHNR, CDR2 FQNEAQ (reference sequence). CDR3 in DNA: TGTGCCAGCAGCCGAGGGTTGGGGTCGAATCAGCCCCAGCATTTT. Translated: CASSRGLGSNQPQHF. The complete variable domain, with remaining parts taken from reference TRBV7-9 and TRBJ1-5, reads DTGVSQNPRHKITKRGQNVTFRCDPISEHNRLYWYRQTLGQGPEFLTYFQNEAQLEKSRLLSDRFSAERPKGSFSTLEIQRTEQGDSAMYLCASSRGLGSNQPQHFGDGTRLSIL.

This clone has only a few counts. The V gene is TRBV7-9, the J gene TRBJ2-5; tentative D call: TRBD2 (6 bases). V lost 1 base to trimming and J lost 2 bases, with 14 bases between them. This CDR3 spans 16 amino acids. Germline V CDR1 and CDR2: SEHNR, FQNEAQ (reference sequence). CDR3 residues: CASSLGAGTGQETQYF. Here the CDR3 DNA reads TGTGCCAGCAGCTTAGGTGCGGGAACGGGACAAGAGACCCAGTACTTC. The full variable domain, in which reference TRBV7-9 and TRBJ2-5 provide the parts outside the CDR3, is DTGVSQNPRHKITKRGQNVTFRCDPISEHNRLYWYRQTLGQGPEFLTYFQNEAQLEKSRLLSDRFSAERPKGSFSTLEIQRTEQGDSAMYLCASSLGAGTGQETQYFGPGTRLLVL.

This clone has a count of ten or more. This chain links TRBV19 with TRBJ2-7, with TRBD2 as a possible D gene (5 bases). CDR3 length equals 13 residues. V was pared by 5 bases and J by 2 bases, with 10 bases between. The germline gives CDR1 LNHDA, CDR2 SQIVND (reference sequence). As DNA, the CDR3 is TGTGCCAGTAGTCCCGGGATAACCTACGAGCAGTACTTC. Residues: CASSPGITYEQYF.

This clone was seen many times. This CDR3 is CASSLVQGVGYTF. Here the CDR3 DNA reads TGTGCCAGCAGCTTAGTCCAGGGGGTCGGCTACACCTTC. The chain recombines TRBV11-2 with TRBJ1-2, with TRBD1 matching 7 bases. This CDR3 is 13 amino acids long. J was trimmed by 8 bases and V by 1 base; bases with no gene match: 4. Looked up from germline, CDR1 is SGHAT and CDR2 is FQNNGV. The whole variable domain, filled in from reference TRBV11-2 and TRBJ1-2, reads EAGVAQSPRYKIIEKRQSVAFWCNPISGHATLYWYQQILGQGPKLLIQFQNNGVVDDSQLPKDRFSAERLKGVDSTLKIQPAKLEDSAVYLCASSLVQGVGYTFGSGTRLTVV.

The chain uses TRBV28 and TRBJ2-1, with TRBD2 identical over 10 bases. CDR1 is MDHEN, CDR2 SYDVKM, per germline. The V and J ends lost 2 bases and 4 bases, in that order; junction bases with no gene match: 14. The CDR3 has 19 residues. The CDR3 DNA sequence: TGTGCCAGCAGTTTACTCCATGGACATCTAGCGGGGGATTACAATGAGCAGTTCTTC. It codes for CASSLLHGHLAGDYNEQFF.

This clone was recorded at least ten times. The V gene is TRBV11-3, the J gene TRBJ2-3; D is unclear. V was clipped by 5 bases and J by 2 bases, with 14 bases between them. The length of the CDR3 is 15 residues. Germline-derived CDR1 and CDR2 are SGHNT and YENEEA. The CDR3 is CASSRYGGFTDTQYF. In nucleotides, the CDR3 is TGTGCCAGCAGCCGATATGGTGGATTCACAGATACGCAGTATTTT.

This clone came up many times. CDR3 amino acids: CASTSDSLRIQYF. Written as DNA, the CDR3 is TGTGCCAGCACCTCGGACAGTCTCAGGATTCAGTACTTC. The chain has TRBV28 and TRBJ2-4, with TRBD1 as a possible D gene (6 bases). There are 13 residues in the CDR3. Germline lookup yields CDR1 MDHEN and CDR2 SYDVKM. Trimming removed 7 bases at V and 10 bases at J, with 17 bases between.

This clone appeared many times. V and J are TRBV6-4 and TRBJ2-1; 8 nucleotides line up with TRBD2. The length of the CDR3 is 16 residues. After removal of 0 bases from V and 4 bases from J, the junction contained 5 bases not matched to a gene. The germline gives CDR1 MRHNA, CDR2 SNTAGT. CDR3 bases: TGTGCCAGCAGTGACTCTCGGGGGGGGCGGTACAATGAGCAGTTCTTC. Translated, it gives CASSDSRGGRYNEQFF.

This clone occurred a few times. A much larger clonotype is one base distant, so this may be a read error. Other nucleotide sequences from this sample produce the same CDR3. The chain uses TRBV18 and TRBJ1-1, with TRBD1 identical over 8 bases. Germline V CDR1 and CDR2: KGHSH, LQKENI. This CDR3 has 13 residues. For the CDR3, the DNA is TGCGCCAGCTCACCCGGACAGGGCACTGAAGCTTTCTTT. Amino acids: CASSPGQGTEAFF. Variable domain in full (rest from reference TRBV18 and TRBJ1-1): NAGVMQNPRHLVRRRGQEARLRCSPMKGHSHVYWYRQLPEEGLKFMVYLQKENIIDESGMPKERFSAEFPKEGPSILRIQQVVRGDSAAYFCASSPGQGTEAFFGQGTRLTVV.

The table lists this clone with many counts. The chain is built from TRBV27 and TRBJ2-7, with TRBD2 matching over 10 bases. Germline values: CDR1 MNHEY, CDR2 SMNVEV (reference sequence). J lost 3 bases, V lost 0 bases, and 2 bases had no gene match. The CDR3 is 15 amino acids. CDR3 sequence: CASSLSSGRRYEQYF. The DNA for the CDR3 is TGTGCCAGCAGTTTATCTAGCGGGAGGCGCTACGAGCAGTACTTC.

This clone turned up a few times. The chain uses TRBV5-4 and TRBJ1-2; D is undetermined. The CDR3 has 13 amino acids. Germline CDR1 is SGHNT and CDR2 is YYREEE (reference sequence). The V end lost 3 bases, the J end lost 8 bases, and 14 bases lay between the germline ends. The CDR3 protein is CASSSGPTWGYTF. CDR3 nucleotide sequence: TGTGCCAGCAGCTCTGGCCCCACTTGGGGCTACACCTTC.

The gene calls are TRBV30 and TRBJ2-2; maybe TRBD2 (5 bases). The CDR3 has 11 amino acids. In germline, CDR1 is GTSNPN, CDR2 SVGIG (reference sequence). V lost 0 bases and J 17 bases, leaving 13 bases between the germline ends. DNA of the CDR3: TGTGCCTGGAGTGTAGCCGGGGATCTTTTTTTT. Translating gives CAWSVAGDLFF.

Turning to this clone: The CDR3 does not end in the conserved phenylalanine or tryptophan, so this is likely a read error. The CDR3 region has the DNA TGCAGTGCTAGGAGTTGGACAGGGACCTATGGCTACACCCTC. This sequence encodes CSARSWTGTYGYTL. J is TRBJ1-2 and V is TRBV20-1; 8 positions match TRBD1. Unmatched junction bases numbered 7, after V lost 3 bases and J lost 4 bases. The CDR3 length is 14 residues. The germline V gene has CDR1 DFQATT and CDR2 SNEGSKA (reference sequence).

Ten or more counts support this clone. V gene TRBV5-6 combines with J gene TRBJ1-2, with a possible D match to TRBD1 (6 bases). The CDR3 sequence is 16 residues long. Trimming pared 3 bases from V and 6 bases from J, leaving 21 bases between. Germline values: CDR1 SGHDT, CDR2 YYEEEE. The CDR3 reads CASSWVDRGAVDGYTF. CDR3 DNA: TGTGCCAGCAGCTGGGTTGACCGGGGGGCGGTAGATGGCTACACCTTC.

This clone was counted ten times or more. The V call is TRBV10-3, the J call TRBJ1-2, with 9 bases that match TRBD1. With V trimmed by 7 bases and J by 3 bases, 6 bases remained unmatched. The length of the CDR3 is 14 residues. The germline V gene encodes CDR1 ENHRY and CDR2 SYGVKD. CDR3 nucleotide sequence: TGTGCCATCAACCCGGGACAGGGTTACTATGGCTACACCTTC. Encoded protein: CAINPGQGYYGYTF.

Many counts were recorded for this clone. This rearrangement joins TRBV18 to TRBJ1-2, with D possibly TRBD1 on 5 matching bases. Germline V lookup: CDR1 KGHSH, CDR2 LQKENI. V was shortened by 3 bases and J by 5 bases, with 19 bases between the two germline ends. This CDR3 spans 16 amino acids. The CDR3 DNA follows: TGTGCCAGCTCACCCCTCGACGTTGGGGCAGGATATGGCTACACCTTC. It is translated as CASSPLDVGAGYGYTF.